The 7 T cell receptor beta chains in this list originate from one sample, sequenced in a study of post-analysis software for immune sequencing data. General study points: Elevated frequency relative to controls characterized a handful of TRBV segments in patients, TRBV5-6, TRBV5-1 and TRBV20-1 among them.

The antigens for these receptors are not known. Unique molecular identifiers were present in the TCR beta cDNA libraries. TCRdb used MiXCR to reprocess the PCR reads, holding one entry per CDR3 protein. The sample has about 430,000 distinct CDR3 sequences; 30% to 40% are singletons. Sample: blood. All receptors derive from a girl aged 2-10 years with multiple sclerosis.

The chain is built from TRBV7-9 and TRBJ1-4, with D unclear. There are 15 residues in the CDR3. The ends were cut back, 0 bases at V and 4 bases at J, with 9 bases in the middle. Germline V gene lookup returns CDR1 SEHNR and CDR2 FQNEAQ (reference sequence). In DNA form, the CDR3 reads TGTGCCAGCAGCTTAGCCGAAATGTTTAATGAAAAACTGTTTTTT. Translation: CASSLAEMFNEKLFF.

V and J are TRBV21-1 and TRBJ2-7; the D segment call TRBD2 is taken from the table without a DNA check. TRBV21-1 is reported as a pseudogene. This CDR3 contains 15 residues. CDR3 nucleotides: TGTGCCAGCCCACCCGGGACTAGCGGACCCTACGAGCAGTACTTC. It codes for CASPPGTSGPYEQYF.

This clonotype was seen a few times. V usage is TRBV28 and J usage is TRBJ1-1, with no clear D. Trimming left V 2 bases short and J 1 base short, with 11 bases between. CDR1 is MDHEN, CDR2 SYDVKM, per germline. The CDR3 runs 15 residues. CDR3 sequence (DNA): TGTGCCAGCAGTTTAAATCCGGGCCAGAACACTGAAGCTTTCTTT. Its translation is CASSLNPGQNTEAFF.

The chain uses TRBV6-4 and TRBJ2-1; weak D call: TRBD2 (6 bases). This CDR3 is built from 16 residues. V dropped 0 bases and J dropped 8 bases, with 17 bases sitting between them. Germline V gene lookup returns CDR1 MRHNA and CDR2 SNTAGT. The CDR3: CASSDSVTSPLHEQFF. The DNA for the CDR3 is TGTGCCAGCAGTGACTCAGTTACTAGCCCTCTACATGAGCAGTTCTTC.

The rearrangement links TRBV4-1 to TRBJ2-1; TRBD1 aligns across 7 bases. Germline CDR1 and CDR2: MGHRA and YSYEKL. V gave up 0 bases and J gave up 15 bases; unmatched junction bases: 11. This CDR3 is 14 amino acids long. CDR3 coding DNA: TGCGCCAGCAGCCAAGAGTCGTCGTTCGGGGACAGGTTCTTC. As protein: CASSQESSFGDRFF.

The V and J genes are TRBV10-3 and TRBJ2-1, with D maybe TRBD2 (6 bases). V was cut by 3 bases and J by 1 base, with 19 bases left in between. The germline gives CDR1 ENHRY, CDR2 SYGVKD. The CDR3 covers 18 residues. DNA of the CDR3: TGTGCCATCAGTGAAGGGGCGGGAAGGCCTTTGTCCTACAATGAGCAGTTCTTC. This sequence encodes CAISEGAGRPLSYNEQFF.

The gene calls are TRBV27 and TRBJ1-2, with D perhaps matching TRBD1 (5 bases). CDR1 and CDR2 (germline): MNHEY, SMNVEV (reference sequence). Trimming removed 3 bases at V and 6 bases at J, with 20 bases between. The CDR3 extends over 16 amino acids. The CDR3, as DNA: TGTGCCAGCAGTTTCTTCGCGGAAGGGACCGGGGATGGCTACACCTTC. Protein: CASSFFAEGTGDGYTF.